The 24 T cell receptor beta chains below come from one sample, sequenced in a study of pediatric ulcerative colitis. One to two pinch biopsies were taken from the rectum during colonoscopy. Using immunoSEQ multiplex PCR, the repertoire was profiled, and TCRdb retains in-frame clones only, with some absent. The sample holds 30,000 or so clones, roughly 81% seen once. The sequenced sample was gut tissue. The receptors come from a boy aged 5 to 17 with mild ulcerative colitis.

The CDR3 coding sequence is TGCGCCAGCAGTCAATGCGGGCGGACCCTTGGCTACACCTTC. Protein product: CASSQCGRTLGYTF. V is TRBV23-1 and J is TRBJ1-2, with D unresolved. TRBV23-1 carries the ORF label, with uncertain function. The CDR3 consists of 14 residues. V gave up 1 base and J gave up 7 bases, with 13 bases separating them.

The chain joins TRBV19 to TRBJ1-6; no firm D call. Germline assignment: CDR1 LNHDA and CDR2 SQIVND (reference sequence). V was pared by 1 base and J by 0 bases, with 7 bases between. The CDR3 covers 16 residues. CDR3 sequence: CASSIARNSYNSPLHF. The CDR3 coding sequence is TGTGCCAGTAGTATAGCCAGGAACTCCTATAATTCACCCCTCCACTTT.

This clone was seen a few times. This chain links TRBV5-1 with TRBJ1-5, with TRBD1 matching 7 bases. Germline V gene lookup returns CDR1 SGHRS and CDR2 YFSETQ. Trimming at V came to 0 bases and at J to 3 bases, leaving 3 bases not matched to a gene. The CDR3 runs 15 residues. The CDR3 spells CASSLDGQANQPQHF. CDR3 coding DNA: TGCGCCAGCAGCTTGGACGGACAGGCCAATCAGCCCCAGCATTTT.

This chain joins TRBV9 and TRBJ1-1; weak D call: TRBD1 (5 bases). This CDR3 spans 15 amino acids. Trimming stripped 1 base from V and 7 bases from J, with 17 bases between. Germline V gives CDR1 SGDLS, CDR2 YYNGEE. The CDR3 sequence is CASSVSGRVDNEAFF. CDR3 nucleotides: TGTGCCAGCAGCGTATCGGGCAGGGTGGATAATGAAGCTTTCTTT. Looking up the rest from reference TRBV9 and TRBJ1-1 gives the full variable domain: DSGVTQTPKHLITATGQRVTLRCSPRSGDLSVYWYQQSLDQGLQFLIQYYNGEERAKGNILERFSAQQFPDLHSELNLSSLELGDSALYFCASSVSGRVDNEAFFGQGTRLTVV.

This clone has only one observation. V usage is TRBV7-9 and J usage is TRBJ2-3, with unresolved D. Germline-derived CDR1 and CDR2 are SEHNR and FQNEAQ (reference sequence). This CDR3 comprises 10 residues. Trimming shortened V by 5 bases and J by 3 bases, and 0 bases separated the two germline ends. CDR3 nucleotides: TGTGCCAGCAGCACAGATACGCAGTATTTT. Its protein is CASSTDTQYF.

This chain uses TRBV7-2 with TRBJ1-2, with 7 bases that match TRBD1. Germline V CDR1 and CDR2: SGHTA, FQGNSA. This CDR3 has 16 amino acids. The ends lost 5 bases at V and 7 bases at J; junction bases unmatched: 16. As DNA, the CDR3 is TGTGCCAGCAGCGCAAGTAGGGCCCAGGGGGGCGTTGGCTACACCTTC. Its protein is CASSASRAQGGVGYTF.

Written as DNA, the CDR3 is TGTGCCAGCAGCAAACAGATTTTGAACACTGAAGCTTTCTTT. This translates into CASSKQILNTEAFF. The rearrangement links TRBV6-5 to TRBJ1-1; no definite D call. Germline CDR1 MNHEY, CDR2 SVGAGI. The CDR3 extends over 14 amino acids. Trimming shortened V by 6 bases and J by 0 bases, and 11 bases separated the two germline ends.

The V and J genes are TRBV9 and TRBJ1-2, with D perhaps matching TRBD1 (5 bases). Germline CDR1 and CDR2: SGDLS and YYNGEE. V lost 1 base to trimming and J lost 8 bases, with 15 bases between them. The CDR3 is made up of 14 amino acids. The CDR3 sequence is CASSVRGLADGYTF. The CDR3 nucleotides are TGTGCCAGCAGCGTACGGGGCCTAGCTGACGGCTACACCTTC.

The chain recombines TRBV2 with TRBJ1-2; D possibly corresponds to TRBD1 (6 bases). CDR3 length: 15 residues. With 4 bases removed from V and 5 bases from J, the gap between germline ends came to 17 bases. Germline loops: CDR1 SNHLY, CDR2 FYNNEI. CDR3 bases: TGTGCCAGCAGTGGGGGACTACGGACAGCTTATGGCTACACCTTC. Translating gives CASSGGLRTAYGYTF.

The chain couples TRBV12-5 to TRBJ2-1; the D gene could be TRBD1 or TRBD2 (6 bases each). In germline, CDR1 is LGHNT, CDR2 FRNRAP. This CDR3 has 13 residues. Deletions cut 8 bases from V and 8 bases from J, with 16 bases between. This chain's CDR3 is CASTPGAKDEQFF. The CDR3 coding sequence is TGTGCTAGTACCCCGGGGGCAAAGGATGAGCAGTTCTTC. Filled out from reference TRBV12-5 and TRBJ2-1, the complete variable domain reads DARVTQTPRHKVTEMGQEVTMRCQPILGHNTVFWYRQTMMQGLELLAYFRNRAPLDDSGMPKDRFSAEMPDATLATLKIQPSEPRDSAVYFCASTPGAKDEQFFGPGTRLTVL.

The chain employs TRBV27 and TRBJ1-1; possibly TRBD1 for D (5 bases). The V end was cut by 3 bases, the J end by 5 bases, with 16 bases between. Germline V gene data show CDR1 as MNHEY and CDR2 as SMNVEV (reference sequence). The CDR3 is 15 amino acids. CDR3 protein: CASSLGRDRRTEAFF. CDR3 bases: TGTGCCAGCAGTTTGGGAAGGGACCGACGGACTGAAGCTTTCTTT.

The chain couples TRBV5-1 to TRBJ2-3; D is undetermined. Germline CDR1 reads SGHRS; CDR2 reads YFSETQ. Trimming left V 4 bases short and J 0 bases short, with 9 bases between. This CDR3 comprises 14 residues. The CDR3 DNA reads TGCGCCAGCAGCCTAGGTTCTAGCACAGATACGCAGTATTTT. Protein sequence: CASSLGSSTDTQYF. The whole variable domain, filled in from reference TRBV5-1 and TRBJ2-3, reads KAGVTQTPRYLIKTRGQQVTLSCSPISGHRSVSWYQQTPGQGLQFLFEYFSETQRNKGNFPGRFSGRQFSNSRSEMNVSTLELGDSALYLCASSLGSSTDTQYFGPGTRLTVL.

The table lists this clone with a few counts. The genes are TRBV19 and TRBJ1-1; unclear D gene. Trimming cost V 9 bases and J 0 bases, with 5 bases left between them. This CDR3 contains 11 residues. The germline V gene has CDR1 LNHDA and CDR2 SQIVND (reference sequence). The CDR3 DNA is TGTGCCAGCCTCCTGAACACTGAAGCTTTCTTT. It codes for CASLLNTEAFF.

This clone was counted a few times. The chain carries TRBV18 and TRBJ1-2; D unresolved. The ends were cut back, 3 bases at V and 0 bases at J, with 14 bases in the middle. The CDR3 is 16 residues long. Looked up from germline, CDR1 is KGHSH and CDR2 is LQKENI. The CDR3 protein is CASSPRDVGTNYGYTF. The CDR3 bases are TGTGCCAGCTCACCGAGAGACGTAGGCACTAACTATGGCTACACCTTC.

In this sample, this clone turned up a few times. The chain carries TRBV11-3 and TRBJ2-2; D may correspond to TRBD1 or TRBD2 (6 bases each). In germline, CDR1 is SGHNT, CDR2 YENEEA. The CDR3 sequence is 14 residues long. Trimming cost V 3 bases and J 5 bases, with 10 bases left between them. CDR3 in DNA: TGTGCCAGCAGCTTGGGGGGCCAAACCGGGGAGCTGTTTTTT. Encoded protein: CASSLGGQTGELFF.

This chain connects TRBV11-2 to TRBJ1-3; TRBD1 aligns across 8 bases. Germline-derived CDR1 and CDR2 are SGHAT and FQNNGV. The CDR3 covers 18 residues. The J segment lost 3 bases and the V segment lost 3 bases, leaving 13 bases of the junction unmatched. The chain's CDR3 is CASSFWAVQGAVGNTIYF. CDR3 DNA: TGTGCCAGCAGCTTTTGGGCAGTCCAGGGGGCCGTTGGAAACACCATATATTTT.

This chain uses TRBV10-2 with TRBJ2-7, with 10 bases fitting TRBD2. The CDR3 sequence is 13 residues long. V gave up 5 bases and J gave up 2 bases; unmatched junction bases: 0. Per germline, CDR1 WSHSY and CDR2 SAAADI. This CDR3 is CASSLAGAYEQYF. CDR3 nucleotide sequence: TGCGCCAGCAGTCTAGCGGGGGCCTACGAGCAGTACTTC.

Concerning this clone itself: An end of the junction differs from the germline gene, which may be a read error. The CDR3 spells CASSPRRDPPQYF. CDR3 nucleotides: TGTGCTAGCAGCCCGCGTAGAGACCCGCCCCAGTACTTC. The chain is built from TRBV7-7 and TRBJ2-5; D gene ambiguous. There are 13 residues in the CDR3. Germline values: CDR1 SSHAT, CDR2 FNYEAQ (reference sequence).

The CDR3 sequence is CASRPKDKVSGAANYGYTF. The CDR3 DNA is TGTGCCAGCAGACCAAAAGACAAAGTCTCGGGGGCTGCTAACTATGGCTACACCTTC. The chain carries TRBV27 and TRBJ1-2, with D perhaps matching TRBD1 (6 bases). Trimming cost V 6 bases and J 0 bases, with 26 bases left between them. The CDR3 is made up of 19 amino acids. Germline CDR1 is MNHEY and CDR2 is SMNVEV (reference sequence).

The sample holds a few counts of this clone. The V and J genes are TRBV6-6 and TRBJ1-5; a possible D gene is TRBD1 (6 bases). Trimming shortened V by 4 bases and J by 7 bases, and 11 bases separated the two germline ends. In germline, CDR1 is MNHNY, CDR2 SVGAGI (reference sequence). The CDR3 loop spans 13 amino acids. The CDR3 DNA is TGTGCCAGCAGTTGGGCAGGGGAACAGCCCCAGCATTTT. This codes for CASSWAGEQPQHF.

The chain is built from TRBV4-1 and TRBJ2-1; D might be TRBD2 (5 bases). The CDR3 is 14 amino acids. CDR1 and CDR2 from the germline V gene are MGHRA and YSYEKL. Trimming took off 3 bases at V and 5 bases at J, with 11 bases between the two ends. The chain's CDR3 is CASSQEDSDNEQFF. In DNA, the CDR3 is TGCGCCAGCAGCCAGGAGGACTCTGACAATGAGCAGTTCTTC.

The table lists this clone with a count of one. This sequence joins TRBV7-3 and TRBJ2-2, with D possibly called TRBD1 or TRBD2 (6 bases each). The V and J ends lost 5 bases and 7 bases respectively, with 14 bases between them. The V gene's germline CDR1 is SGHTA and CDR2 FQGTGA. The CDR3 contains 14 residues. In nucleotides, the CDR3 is TGTGCCAGCAGCCCACGGGGGCTTAGCGGGGAGCTGTTTTTT. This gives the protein CASSPRGLSGELFF.

The CDR3 DNA reads as TGTGCCAGCAGACACAGGGTAGAGAACACTGAAGCTTTCTTT. It specifies CASRHRVENTEAFF. V usage is TRBV11-3 and J usage is TRBJ1-1, with TRBD1 as a possible D gene (6 bases). CDR1 and CDR2 (germline): SGHNT, YENEEA. The CDR3 contains 14 residues. The V end lost 6 bases, the J end lost 1 base, and 12 bases lay between the germline ends.

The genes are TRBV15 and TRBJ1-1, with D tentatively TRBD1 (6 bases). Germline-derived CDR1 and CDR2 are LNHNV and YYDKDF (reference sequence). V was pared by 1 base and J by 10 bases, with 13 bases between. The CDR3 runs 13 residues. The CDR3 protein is CATSRALKGGAFF. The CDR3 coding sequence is TGTGCCACCAGCAGAGCCCTCAAGGGGGGAGCTTTCTTT.